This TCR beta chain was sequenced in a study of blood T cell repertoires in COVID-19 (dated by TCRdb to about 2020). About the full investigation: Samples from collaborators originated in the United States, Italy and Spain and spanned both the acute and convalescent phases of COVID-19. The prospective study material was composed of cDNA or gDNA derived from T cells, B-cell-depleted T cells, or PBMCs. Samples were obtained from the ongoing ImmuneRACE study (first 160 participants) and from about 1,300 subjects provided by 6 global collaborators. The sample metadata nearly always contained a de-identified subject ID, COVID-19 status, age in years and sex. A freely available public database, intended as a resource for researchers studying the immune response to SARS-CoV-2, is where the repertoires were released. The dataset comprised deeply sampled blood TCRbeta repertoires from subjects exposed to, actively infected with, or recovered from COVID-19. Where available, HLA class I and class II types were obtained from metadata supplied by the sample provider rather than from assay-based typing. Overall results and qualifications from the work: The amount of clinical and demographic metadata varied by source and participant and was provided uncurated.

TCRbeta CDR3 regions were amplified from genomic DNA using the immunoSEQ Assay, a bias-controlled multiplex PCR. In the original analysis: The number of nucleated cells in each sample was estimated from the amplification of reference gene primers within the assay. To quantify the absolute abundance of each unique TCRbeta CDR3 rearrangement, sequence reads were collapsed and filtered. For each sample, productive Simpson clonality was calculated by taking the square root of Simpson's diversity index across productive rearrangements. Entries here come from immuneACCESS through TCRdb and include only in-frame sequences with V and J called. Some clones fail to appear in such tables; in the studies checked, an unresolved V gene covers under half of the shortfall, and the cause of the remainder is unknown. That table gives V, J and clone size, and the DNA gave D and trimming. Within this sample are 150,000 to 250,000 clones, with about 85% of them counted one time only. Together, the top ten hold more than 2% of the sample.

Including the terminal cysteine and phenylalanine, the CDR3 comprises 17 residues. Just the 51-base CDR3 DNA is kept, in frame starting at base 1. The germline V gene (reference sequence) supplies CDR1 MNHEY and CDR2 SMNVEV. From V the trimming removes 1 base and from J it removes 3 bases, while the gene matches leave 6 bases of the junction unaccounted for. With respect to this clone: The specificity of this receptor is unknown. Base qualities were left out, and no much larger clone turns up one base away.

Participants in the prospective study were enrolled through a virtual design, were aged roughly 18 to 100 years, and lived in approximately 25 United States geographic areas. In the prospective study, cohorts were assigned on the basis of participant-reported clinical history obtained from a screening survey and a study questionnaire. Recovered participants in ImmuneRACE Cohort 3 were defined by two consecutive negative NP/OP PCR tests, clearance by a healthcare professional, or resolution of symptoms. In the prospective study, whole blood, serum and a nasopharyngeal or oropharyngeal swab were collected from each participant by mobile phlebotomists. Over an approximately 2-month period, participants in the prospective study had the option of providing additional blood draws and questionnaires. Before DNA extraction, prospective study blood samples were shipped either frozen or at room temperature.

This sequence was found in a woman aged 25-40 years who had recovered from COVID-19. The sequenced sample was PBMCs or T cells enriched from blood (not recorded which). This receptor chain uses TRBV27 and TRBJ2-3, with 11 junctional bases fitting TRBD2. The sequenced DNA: TGTGCCAGCAGTTTATGGGTTACTAGCGGGAGAACAGATACGCAGTATTTT. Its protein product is CASSLWVTSGRTDTQYF.